This T cell receptor beta chain was recorded in a study of blood T cell repertoires in COVID-19. Study-wide background: The analysed material was cDNA or gDNA that came from T cells, B-cell-depleted T cells, or PBMCs.

Some clones are missing from TCRdb's copy, which holds only in-frame ones; the method was immunoSEQ multiplex PCR. The sample comprises tens of thousands of clones, roughly 90% of which are singletons, and roughly 6.8% rests with the top ten. This clone was recorded once. This CDR3 spans 15 amino acids. The germline V gene has CDR1 MNHEY and CDR2 SVGAGI. With V trimmed by 6 bases and J by 5 bases, 7 bases remained unmatched. The rearrangement links TRBV6-5 to TRBJ2-2; 9 nucleotides align to TRBD2. The sequence derives from a woman aged 45-59 years with acute or convalescent COVID-19. Sequenced: peripheral blood. Written as DNA, the CDR3 is TGTGCCAGCAGAGGAGCGGGAGGATATACCGGGGAGCTGTTTTTT. Translating it yields CASRGAGGYTGELFF.